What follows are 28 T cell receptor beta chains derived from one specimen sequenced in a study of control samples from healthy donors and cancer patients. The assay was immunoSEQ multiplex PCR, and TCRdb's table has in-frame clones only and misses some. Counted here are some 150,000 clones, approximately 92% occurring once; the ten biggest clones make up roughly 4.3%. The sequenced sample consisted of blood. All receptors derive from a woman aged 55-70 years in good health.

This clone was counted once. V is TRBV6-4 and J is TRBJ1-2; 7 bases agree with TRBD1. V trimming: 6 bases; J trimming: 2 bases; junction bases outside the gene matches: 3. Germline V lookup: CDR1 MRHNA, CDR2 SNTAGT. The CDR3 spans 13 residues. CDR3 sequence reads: CASRQQGNYGYTF. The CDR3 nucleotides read TGTGCCAGCAGGCAACAGGGGAACTATGGCTACACCTTC.

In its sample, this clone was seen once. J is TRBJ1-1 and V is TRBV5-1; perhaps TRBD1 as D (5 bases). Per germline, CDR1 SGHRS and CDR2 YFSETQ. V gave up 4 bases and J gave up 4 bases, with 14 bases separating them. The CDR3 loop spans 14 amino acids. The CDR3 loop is CASSRRVMGTEAFF. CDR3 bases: TGCGCCAGCAGCCGCAGGGTCATGGGCACTGAAGCTTTCTTT.

For the CDR3, the DNA is TGTGCCAGCAGCGGTGCGAACTATGGCTACACCTTC. The encoded protein is CASSGANYGYTF. The genes are TRBV9 and TRBJ1-2; D is ambiguous. The CDR3 loop spans 12 amino acids. V lost 3 bases and J 2 bases, leaving 5 bases between the germline ends. The germline V gene has CDR1 SGDLS and CDR2 YYNGEE.

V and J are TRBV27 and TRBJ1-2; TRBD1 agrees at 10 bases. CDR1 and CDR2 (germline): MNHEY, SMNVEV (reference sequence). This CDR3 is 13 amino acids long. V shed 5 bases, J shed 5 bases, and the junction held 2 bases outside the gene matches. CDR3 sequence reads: CASSPGQGYGYTF. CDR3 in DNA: TGTGCCAGCAGTCCGGGACAGGGGTATGGCTACACCTTC.

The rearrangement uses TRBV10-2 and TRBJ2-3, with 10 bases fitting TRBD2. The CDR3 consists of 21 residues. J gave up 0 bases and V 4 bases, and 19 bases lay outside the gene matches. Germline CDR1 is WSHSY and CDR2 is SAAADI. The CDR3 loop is CASSGRLAGTSGATSTDTQYF. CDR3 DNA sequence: TGCGCCAGCAGTGGACGATTGGCGGGAACTAGCGGGGCGACAAGCACAGATACGCAGTATTTT.

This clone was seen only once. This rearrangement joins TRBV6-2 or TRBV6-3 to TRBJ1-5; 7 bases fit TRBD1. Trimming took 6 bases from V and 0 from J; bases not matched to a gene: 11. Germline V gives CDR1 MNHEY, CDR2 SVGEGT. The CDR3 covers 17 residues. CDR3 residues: CASSLGTASYSNQPQHF. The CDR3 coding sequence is TGTGCCAGCAGCCTAGGGACAGCTAGTTATAGCAATCAGCCCCAGCATTTT.

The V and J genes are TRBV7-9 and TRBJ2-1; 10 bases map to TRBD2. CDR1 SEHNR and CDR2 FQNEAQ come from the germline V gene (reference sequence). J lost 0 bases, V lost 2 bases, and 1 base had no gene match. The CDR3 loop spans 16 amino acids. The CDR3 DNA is TGTGCCAGCAGCTTACCTAGCGGGGGCTCCTACAATGAGCAGTTCTTC. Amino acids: CASSLPSGGSYNEQFF.

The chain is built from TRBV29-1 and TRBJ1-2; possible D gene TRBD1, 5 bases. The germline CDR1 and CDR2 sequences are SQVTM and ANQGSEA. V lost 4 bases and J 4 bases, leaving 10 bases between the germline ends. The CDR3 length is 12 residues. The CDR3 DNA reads TGCAGCGTTGTAGGGGAGACCTATGGCTACACCTTC. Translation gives CSVVGETYGYTF.

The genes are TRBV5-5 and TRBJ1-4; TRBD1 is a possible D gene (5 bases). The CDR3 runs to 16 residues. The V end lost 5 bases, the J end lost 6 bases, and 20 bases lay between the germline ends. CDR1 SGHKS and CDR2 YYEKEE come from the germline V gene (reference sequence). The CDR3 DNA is TGTGCCAGCAGTTTGACATACAGGATCAAGGATGAAAAACTGTTTTTT. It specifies CASSLTYRIKDEKLFF.

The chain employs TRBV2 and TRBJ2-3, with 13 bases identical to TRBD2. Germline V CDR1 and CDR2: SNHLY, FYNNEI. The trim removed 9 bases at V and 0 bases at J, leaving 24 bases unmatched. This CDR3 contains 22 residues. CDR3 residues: CARDSAGQRPGLAGRSTDTQYF. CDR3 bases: TGTGCCAGGGATTCAGCTGGACAGAGACCGGGACTAGCGGGGCGAAGCACAGATACGCAGTATTTT. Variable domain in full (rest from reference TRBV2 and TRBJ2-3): EPEVTQTPSHQVTQMGQEVILRCVPISNHLYFYWYRQILGQKVEFLVSFYNNEISEKSEIFDDQFSVERPDGSNFTLKIRSTKLEDSAMYFCARDSAGQRPGLAGRSTDTQYFGPGTRLTVL.

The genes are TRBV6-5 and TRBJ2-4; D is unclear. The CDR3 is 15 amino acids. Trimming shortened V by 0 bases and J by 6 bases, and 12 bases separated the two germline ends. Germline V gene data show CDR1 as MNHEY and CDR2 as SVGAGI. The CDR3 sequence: CASSYSTGPGNIQYF. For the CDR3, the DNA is TGTGCCAGCAGTTACTCGACGGGCCCCGGAAACATTCAGTACTTC.

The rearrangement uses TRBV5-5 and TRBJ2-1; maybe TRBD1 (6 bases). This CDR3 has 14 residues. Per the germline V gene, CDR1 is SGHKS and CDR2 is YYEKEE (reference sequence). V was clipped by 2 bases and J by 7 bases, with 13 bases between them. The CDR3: CASSLTGSWNEQFF. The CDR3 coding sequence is TGTGCCAGCAGCTTAACAGGGTCATGGAATGAGCAGTTCTTC. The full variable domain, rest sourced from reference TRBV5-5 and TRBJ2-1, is DAGVTQSPTHLIKTRGQQVTLRCSPISGHKSVSWYQQVLGQGPQFIFQYYEKEERGRGNFPDRFSARQFPNYSSELNVNALLLGDSALYLCASSLTGSWNEQFFGPGTRLTVL.

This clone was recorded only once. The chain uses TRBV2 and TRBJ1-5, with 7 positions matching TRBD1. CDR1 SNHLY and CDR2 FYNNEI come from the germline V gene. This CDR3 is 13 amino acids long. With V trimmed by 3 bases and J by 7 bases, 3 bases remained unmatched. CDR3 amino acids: CASSEAGGQPQHF. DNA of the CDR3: TGTGCCAGCAGTGAGGCAGGGGGGCAGCCCCAGCATTTT.

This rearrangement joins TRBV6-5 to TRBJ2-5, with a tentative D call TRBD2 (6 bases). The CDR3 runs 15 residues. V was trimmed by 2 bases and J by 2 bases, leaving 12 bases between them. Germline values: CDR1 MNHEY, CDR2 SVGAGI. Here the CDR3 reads CASSYTRDSQETQYF. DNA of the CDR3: TGTGCCAGCAGTTACACAAGGGACTCTCAAGAGACCCAGTACTTC.

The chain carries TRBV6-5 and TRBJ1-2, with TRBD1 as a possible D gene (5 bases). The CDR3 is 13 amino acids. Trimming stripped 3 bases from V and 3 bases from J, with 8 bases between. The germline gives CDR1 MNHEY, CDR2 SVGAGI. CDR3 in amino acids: CASSYVRDYGYTF. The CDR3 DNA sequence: TGTGCCAGCAGTTATGTCAGGGACTATGGCTACACCTTC.

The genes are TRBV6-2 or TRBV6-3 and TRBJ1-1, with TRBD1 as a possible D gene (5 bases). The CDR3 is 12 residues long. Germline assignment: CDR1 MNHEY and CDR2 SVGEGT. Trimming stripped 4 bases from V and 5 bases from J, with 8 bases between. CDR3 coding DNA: TGTGCCAGCAGTTTAACAGGAACTGAAGCTTTCTTT. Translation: CASSLTGTEAFF.

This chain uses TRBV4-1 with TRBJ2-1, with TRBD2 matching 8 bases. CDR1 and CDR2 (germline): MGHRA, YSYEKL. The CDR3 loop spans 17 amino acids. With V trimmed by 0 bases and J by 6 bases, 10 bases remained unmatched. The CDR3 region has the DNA TGCGCCAGCAGCCAAGATATTGTACGGGGGGGCACCAATGAGCAGTTCTTC. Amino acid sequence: CASSQDIVRGGTNEQFF.

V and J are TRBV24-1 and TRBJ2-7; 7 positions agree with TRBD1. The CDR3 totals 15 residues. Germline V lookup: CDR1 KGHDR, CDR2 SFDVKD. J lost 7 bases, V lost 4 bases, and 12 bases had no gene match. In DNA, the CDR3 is TGTGCCACCAGTGACATCCGACAGGGACGTAGAGAGCAGTACTTC. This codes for CATSDIRQGRREQYF.

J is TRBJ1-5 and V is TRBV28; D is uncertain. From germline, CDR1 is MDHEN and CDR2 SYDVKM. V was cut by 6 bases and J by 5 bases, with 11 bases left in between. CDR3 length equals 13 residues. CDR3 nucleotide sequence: TGTGCCAGCAGCTCCAGAGTGGATCAGCCCCAGCATTTT. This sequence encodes CASSSRVDQPQHF.

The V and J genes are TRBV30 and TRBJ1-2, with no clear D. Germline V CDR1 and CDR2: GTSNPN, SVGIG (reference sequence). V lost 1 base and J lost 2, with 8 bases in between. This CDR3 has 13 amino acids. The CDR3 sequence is CAWSATANYGYTF. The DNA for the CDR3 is TGTGCCTGGAGTGCCACAGCAAACTATGGCTACACCTTC.

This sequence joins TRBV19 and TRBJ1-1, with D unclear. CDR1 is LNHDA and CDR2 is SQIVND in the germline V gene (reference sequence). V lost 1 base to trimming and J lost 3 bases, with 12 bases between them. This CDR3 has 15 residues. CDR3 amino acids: CASSIVARRDTEAFF. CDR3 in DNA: TGTGCCAGTAGTATAGTCGCCAGGAGAGACACTGAAGCTTTCTTT.

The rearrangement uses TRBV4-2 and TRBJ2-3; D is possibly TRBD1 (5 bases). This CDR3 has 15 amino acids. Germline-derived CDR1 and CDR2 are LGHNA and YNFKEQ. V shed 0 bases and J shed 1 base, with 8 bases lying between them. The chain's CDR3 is CASSQEGQGTDTQYF. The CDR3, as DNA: TGTGCCAGCAGCCAAGAGGGGCAGGGCACAGATACGCAGTATTTT.

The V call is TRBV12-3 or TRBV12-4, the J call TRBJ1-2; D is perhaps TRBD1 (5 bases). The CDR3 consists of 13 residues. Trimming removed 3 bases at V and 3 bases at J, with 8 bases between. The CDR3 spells CASSFGGDYGYTF. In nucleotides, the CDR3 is TGTGCCAGCAGTTTTGGAGGGGACTATGGCTACACCTTC.

CDR3 residues: CASSPNMGAIGGYTF. The CDR3 region has the DNA TGTGCCAGCAGCCCAAATATGGGGGCCATTGGAGGCTACACCTTC. The rearrangement uses TRBV7-9 and TRBJ1-2, with D perhaps TRBD1 (6 bases). V was cut by 5 bases and J by 8 bases, with 21 bases left in between. From germline, CDR1 is SEHNR and CDR2 FQNEAQ (reference sequence). The CDR3 spans 15 residues.

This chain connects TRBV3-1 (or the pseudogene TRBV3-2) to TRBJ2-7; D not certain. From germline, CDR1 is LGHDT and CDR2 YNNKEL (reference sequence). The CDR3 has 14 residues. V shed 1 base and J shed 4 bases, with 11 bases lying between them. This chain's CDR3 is CASSQALLGYEQYF. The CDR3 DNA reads TGTGCCAGCAGCCAAGCCCTCTTGGGATACGAGCAGTACTTC.

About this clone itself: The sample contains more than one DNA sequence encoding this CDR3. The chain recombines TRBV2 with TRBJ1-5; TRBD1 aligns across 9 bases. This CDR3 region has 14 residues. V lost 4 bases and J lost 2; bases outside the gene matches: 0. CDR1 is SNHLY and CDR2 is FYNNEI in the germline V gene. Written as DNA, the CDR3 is TGTGCCAGCAGTGGGACAGGGGGCAATCAGCCCCAGCATTTT. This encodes CASSGTGGNQPQHF.

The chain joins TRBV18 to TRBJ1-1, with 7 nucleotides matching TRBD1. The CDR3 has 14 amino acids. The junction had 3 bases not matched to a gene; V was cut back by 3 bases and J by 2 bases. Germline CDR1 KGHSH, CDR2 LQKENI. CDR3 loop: CASSPNRGNTEAFF. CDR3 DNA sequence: TGTGCCAGCTCACCGAACAGGGGAAACACTGAAGCTTTCTTT.

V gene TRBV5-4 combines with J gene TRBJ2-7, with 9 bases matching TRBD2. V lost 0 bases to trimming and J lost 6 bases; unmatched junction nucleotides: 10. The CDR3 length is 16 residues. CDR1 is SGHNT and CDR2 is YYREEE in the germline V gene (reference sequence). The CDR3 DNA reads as TGTGCCAGCAGCTTGGGCCAGACAGGCGGGGGGGGCGAGCAGTACTTC. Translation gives CASSLGQTGGGGEQYF.